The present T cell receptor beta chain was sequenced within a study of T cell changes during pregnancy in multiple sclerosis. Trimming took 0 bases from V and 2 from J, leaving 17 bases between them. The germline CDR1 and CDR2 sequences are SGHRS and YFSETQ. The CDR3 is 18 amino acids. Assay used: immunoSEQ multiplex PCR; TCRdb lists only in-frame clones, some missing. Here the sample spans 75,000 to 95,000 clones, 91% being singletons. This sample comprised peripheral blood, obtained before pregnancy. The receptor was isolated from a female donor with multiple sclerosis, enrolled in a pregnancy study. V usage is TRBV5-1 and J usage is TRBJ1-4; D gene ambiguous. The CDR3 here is CASSLGASRGWTNEKLFF. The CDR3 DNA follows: TGCGCCAGCAGCTTGGGTGCATCTCGGGGTTGGACTAATGAAAAACTGTTTTTT. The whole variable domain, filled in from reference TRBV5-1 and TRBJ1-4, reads KAGVTQTPRYLIKTRGQQVTLSCSPISGHRSVSWYQQTPGQGLQFLFEYFSETQRNKGNFPGRFSGRQFSNSRSEMNVSTLELGDSALYLCASSLGASRGWTNEKLFFGSGTQLSVL.